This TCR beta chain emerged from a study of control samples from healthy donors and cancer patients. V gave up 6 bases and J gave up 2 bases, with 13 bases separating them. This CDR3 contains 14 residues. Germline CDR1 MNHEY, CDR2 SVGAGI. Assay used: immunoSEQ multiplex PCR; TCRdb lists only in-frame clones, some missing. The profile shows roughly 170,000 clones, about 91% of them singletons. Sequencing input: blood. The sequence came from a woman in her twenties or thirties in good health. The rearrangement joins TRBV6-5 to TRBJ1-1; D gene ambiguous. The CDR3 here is CASRPPGTNTEAFF. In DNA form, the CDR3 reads TGTGCCAGCAGACCCCCAGGAACTAACACTGAAGCTTTCTTT.